Listed here is a single TCR beta chain. Antigen unknown. Between the trimmed V and J ends, which lost 4 bases and 9 bases, there was a span of 21 bases. This CDR3 is built from 15 residues. The entry originates in a study of CD8 T cells in ankylosing spondylitis. Whole-study findings and limits: Ankylosing spondylitis blood appeared to be characterized by a TCR beta motif of 8 or 9 highly homologous variants.

Making use of molecular barcodes, quantitative 5'-RACE generated TCR beta libraries. One entry per CDR3 protein, called by TCRdb with MiXCR from the 5' RACE reads. In the table there are roughly 130,000 distinct CDR3 sequences, roughly 13% of which are singletons. The sequence came from a female donor with ankylosing spondylitis or in good health (not recorded which). Sequencing input: blood, either unsorted or a sorted T cell fraction (not recorded which). V is TRBV12-3 or TRBV12-4 and J is TRBJ1-1; a possible D gene is TRBD1 (5 bases). The CDR3 region is CASSSITVGGSKAFF. CDR3 coding DNA: TGTGCCAGCAGTTCGATCACGGTGGGGGGGTCAAAAGCTTTCTTT.